Listed below are T cell receptor beta chains from one sample, sequenced in a study of Graves' ophthalmopathy and Graves' hyperthyroidism. TCRdb reanalysed the multiplex PCR reads using MiXCR and keeps one entry per CDR3 protein. The repertoire includes about 740,000 distinct CDR3 sequences, about 44% of them detected once, and 44% sits in the top ten. Source material: peripheral blood. Receptors originate from an adult man with Graves' ophthalmopathy. Each CDR3 is given with its conserved first and last residue. D genes are given only for firm matches. Clone size, where shown, is once, few, many, or a class for clones that have expanded.

size | J | V | D | CDR3 | DNA
. | TRBJ2-1 | TRBV7-2 | TRBD1 | CASSSQTGKYNEQFF | TGTGCCAGCAGCTCCCAGACAGGGAAATACAATGAGCAGTTCTTC
many | TRBJ1-1 | TRBV29-1 | . | CSAGQGDTEAFF | TGCAGCGCCGGCCAGGGAGACACTGAAGCTTTCTTT
. | TRBJ2-2 | TRBV15 | . | CATSRGWQETGELFF | TGTGCCACCAGCAGAGGTTGGCAGGAAACCGGGGAGCTGTTTTTT
many | TRBJ2-7 | TRBV29-1 | TRBD2 | CSVEDEIGTTYEQYF | TGCAGCGTTGAAGATGAAATTGGGACTACCTACGAGCAGTACTTC
. | TRBJ1-1 | TRBV5-1 | . | CASSLWGTKPNTEAFF | TGCGCCAGCAGCTTGTGGGGGACAAAGCCAAACACTGAAGCCTTCTTT
. | TRBJ1-2 | TRBV20-1 | . | CSLQLRYGYTF | TGCAGTCTTCAGTTGCGCTATGGCTACACCTTC
. | TRBJ1-5 | TRBV20-1 | TRBD1 | CSARVAGGYQPQHF | TGCAGTGCTAGAGTGGCAGGGGGCTATCAGCCCCAGCATTTT
. | TRBJ2-2 | TRBV25-1 | TRBD2 | CASRRTSGGALGTGELFF | TGTGCCAGCAGACGGACTAGCGGGGGGGCGTTAGGCACCGGGGAGCTGTTTTTT
many | TRBJ2-2 | TRBV29-1 | . | CSVGRTYTGELFF | TGCAGCGTTGGTCGGACCTACACCGGGGAGCTGTTTTTT
. | TRBJ1-5 | TRBV10-2 | . | CASSASSGGYQPQHF | TGCGCCAGCAGTGCATCTTCCGGGGGCTATCAGCCCCAGCATTTT
many | TRBJ1-2 | TRBV29-1 | TRBD1 | CSGRDRGQRGGYTF | TGCAGCGGTCGTGACAGGGGGCAGAGGGGTGGCTACACCTTC
. | TRBJ2-7 | TRBV5-1 | . | CASSLAGYDNEQYF | TGCGCCAGCAGCTTGGCGGGGTACGACAACGAGCAGTACTTC
. | TRBJ1-4 | TRBV7-2 | . | CASSPWAGTHPEKLFF | TGTGCCAGCAGCCCCTGGGCCGGGACCCACCCCGAAAAACTGTTTTTT
. | TRBJ2-3 | TRBV7-9 | TRBD2 | CASSPTGRERTDTQYF | TGTGCCAGCAGCCCTACGGGGCGGGAGCGTACAGATACGCAGTATTTT
. | TRBJ1-2 | TRBV2 | . | CTSLYGGNYGYTF | TGTACCAGCCTTTATGGAGGGAACTATGGCTACACCTTC
. | TRBJ2-2 | TRBV25-1 | . | CASSDTPTGKLFF | TGTGCCAGCAGTGATACGCCGACCGGGAAGCTGTTTTTT
. | TRBJ2-7 | TRBV2 | . | CASCRDLSYEQYF | TGTGCCAGCTGCCGGGACCTATCCTACGAGCAGTACTTC